A single sample is the source of the 20 T cell receptor beta chains below, sequenced in a study of T-cell reconstitution after alpha-beta-depleted transplantation in children. Preparation of the TCRbeta library used unique molecular identifiers. TCRdb ran MiXCR on the PCR reads and lists one entry per CDR3 protein. The repertoire holds about 610,000 distinct CDR3 sequences, with 10% to 13% as singletons. The material sequenced was PBMCs from the stem cell graft donor, taken from the stem cell graft. The source is a human donor who donated a stem cell graft to a child with acute myeloid leukemia.

The chain recombines TRBV20-1 with TRBJ2-5; possibly TRBD2 for D (5 bases). Germline CDR1 and CDR2: DFQATT and SNEGSKA (reference sequence). V was pared by 5 bases and J by 2 bases, with 9 bases between. The CDR3 has 12 residues. CDR3 DNA sequence: TGCAGTGCTGAGCTAGCTCAAGAGACCCAGTACTTC. It codes for CSAELAQETQYF.

The table lists this clonotype with many counts. The chain joins TRBV6-1 to TRBJ2-7; 14 nucleotides agree with TRBD2. V was pared by 4 bases and J by 9 bases, with 8 bases of the junction left unmatched. CDR3 length: 15 amino acids. Germline V gene data show CDR1 as MNHNS and CDR2 as SASEGT. For the CDR3, the DNA is TGTGCCAGCAGTGCCGGGACTAGCGGGAGAGTAGTGCAGTACTTC. The encoded protein is CASSAGTSGRVVQYF.

A remark on this clonotype: The germline gene is not matched at one end of the junction; a read error may be the cause. The V call is TRBV7-7, the J call TRBJ2-1; no definite D call. The CDR3 runs to 16 residues. Per germline, CDR1 SSHAT and CDR2 FNYEAQ (reference sequence). The DNA for the CDR3 is TGTGCTAGCAGCTTAGAGTTCCAGAGCTCCTACAATGAGCAGTTCTTC. Protein sequence: CASSLEFQSSYNEQFF.

The chain carries TRBV12-3 or TRBV12-4 and TRBJ2-7, with TRBD2 as a possible D gene (5 bases). The CDR3 is made up of 14 amino acids. Trimming shortened V by 6 bases and J by 5 bases, and 17 bases separated the two germline ends. The CDR3 is CASRGPGIKDEQYF. The CDR3 DNA reads as TGTGCCAGCAGGGGTCCCGGGATAAAAGACGAGCAGTACTTC.

This clonotype appeared many times. The J gene is TRBJ2-1, the V gene TRBV3-1; 13 nucleotides match TRBD2. Trimming cost V 4 bases and J 10 bases; bases outside gene matches: 7. Germline V gives CDR1 LGHDT, CDR2 YNNKEL (reference sequence). CDR3 length: 15 amino acids. The CDR3 DNA sequence: TGTGCCAGCAGCCGGACTAGCGGGAGTCCATTAGAGCAGTTCTTC. It encodes CASSRTSGSPLEQFF.

The chain carries TRBV20-1 and TRBJ1-5; 9 bases agree with TRBD1. This CDR3 is 14 amino acids long. Germline CDR1 is DFQATT and CDR2 is SNEGSKA (reference sequence). Unmatched junction bases numbered 2, after V lost 3 bases and J lost 2 bases. Written as DNA, the CDR3 is TGCAGTGCTAGGTGGACAGGGGGCAATCAGCCCCAGCATTTT. It encodes CSARWTGGNQPQHF.

At least ten counts were recorded for this clonotype. The CDR3 spells CSASPRTKATEAFF. CDR3 sequence (DNA): TGCAGTGCTAGTCCCAGGACGAAGGCCACTGAAGCTTTCTTT. The gene calls are TRBV20-1 and TRBJ1-1; D is ambiguous. Germline V gene sequence: CDR1 DFQATT, CDR2 SNEGSKA (reference sequence). Trimming stripped 3 bases from V and 4 bases from J, with 15 bases between. The CDR3 has 14 residues.

The chain joins TRBV21-1 to TRBJ2-1; the DNA was not used to check the table's D call, TRBD1. TRBV21-1 has pseudogene status. The CDR3 has 16 residues. The CDR3 nucleotides are TGTGCCAGCAGCAAATGGTGTGGGCAGGGTGGCAATGAGCAGTTCTTC. This gives the protein CASSKWCGQGGNEQFF.

This clonotype was found a few times. This chain connects TRBV7-2 to TRBJ2-5; D uncertain. Germline values: CDR1 SGHTA, CDR2 FQGNSA. This CDR3 spans 14 amino acids. V lost 5 bases, J lost 8 bases, and 18 bases lay in between. CDR3 loop: CASSTQFRPITQYF. The DNA of the CDR3 is TGTGCCAGCAGCACCCAGTTTCGACCGATAACCCAGTACTTC.

This clonotype was counted ten times or more. The V call is TRBV15, the J call TRBJ2-1, with 10 bases aligning to TRBD2. Unmatched junction bases numbered 6, after V lost 6 bases and J lost 4 bases. The CDR3 loop spans 15 amino acids. Germline V CDR1 and CDR2: LNHNV, YYDKDF (reference sequence). The CDR3, as DNA: TGTGCCACCAGGTCGGGACTAGCGAAATACAATGAGCAGTTCTTC. It specifies CATRSGLAKYNEQFF.

The chain employs TRBV11-3 and TRBJ2-1, with TRBD2 matching over 8 bases. CDR1 and CDR2 from the germline V gene are SGHNT and YENEEA. After removal of 0 bases from V and 7 bases from J, the junction contained 11 bases not matched to a gene. The CDR3 runs to 17 residues. CDR3 nucleotide sequence: TGTGCCAGCAGCTTAGAAGGTGTAAAGCGGGAGTCAAATGAGCAGTTCTTC. It translates to CASSLEGVKRESNEQFF.

Many counts were recorded for this clonotype. The chain uses TRBV7-8 and TRBJ1-5, with 8 bases identical to TRBD1. Per the germline V gene, CDR1 is SGHVS and CDR2 is FQNEAQ. After removal of 4 bases from V and 2 bases from J, the junction contained 10 bases not matched to a gene. The CDR3 extends over 17 amino acids. The DNA for the CDR3 is TGTGCCAGCAGCTCTAAAGACAGGGGAAGGGGCAATCAGCCCCAGCATTTT. Its protein product is CASSSKDRGRGNQPQHF.

This clonotype has only a few counts. The chain is built from TRBV29-1 and TRBJ2-7, with no clear D. V was trimmed by 6 bases and J by 7 bases, leaving 10 bases between them. The CDR3 spans 10 residues. CDR1 is SQVTM and CDR2 is ANQGSEA in the germline V gene. The chain's CDR3 is CSVGLDEQYF. CDR3 nucleotide sequence: TGCAGCGTGGGGTTAGATGAGCAGTACTTC.

This clonotype was seen a handful of times. The chain recombines TRBV30 with TRBJ1-1; no clear D. Germline V gives CDR1 GTSNPN, CDR2 SVGIG (reference sequence). The CDR3 contains 14 residues. Trimming took 0 bases from V and 3 from J, leaving 11 bases between them. The CDR3 is CAWSVRGADTEAFF. The DNA of the CDR3 is TGTGCCTGGAGTGTACGGGGTGCTGACACTGAAGCTTTCTTT.

This clonotype came up many times. The CDR3 region is CAIKKADPYEQYF. DNA of the CDR3: TGTGCCATCAAGAAGGCGGACCCCTACGAGCAGTACTTC. This chain connects TRBV10-3 to TRBJ2-7, with D unresolved. Germline V gene sequence: CDR1 ENHRY, CDR2 SYGVKD. The CDR3 is made up of 13 amino acids. Trimming removed 7 bases at V and 2 bases at J, with 12 bases between.

This clonotype appeared many times. CDR3 coding DNA: TGTGCCAGCAGCCTAAGGACCAATACGGGCTACAATGAGCAGTTCTTC. Protein: CASSLRTNTGYNEQFF. The J gene is TRBJ2-1, the V gene TRBV7-8; D unresolved. With 5 bases removed from V and 3 bases from J, the gap between germline ends came to 17 bases. Germline CDR1 reads SGHVS; CDR2 reads FQNEAQ. This CDR3 comprises 16 residues.

This clonotype showed up many times. The chain recombines TRBV7-2 with TRBJ1-2; perhaps TRBD1 as D (5 bases). The CDR3 runs 16 residues. In germline, CDR1 is SGHTA, CDR2 FQGNSA. Trimming shortened V by 5 bases and J by 4 bases, and 20 bases separated the two germline ends. The CDR3 loop is CASSPANGARSYGYTF. The CDR3 region has the DNA TGTGCCAGCAGCCCGGCGAATGGGGCGAGGAGCTATGGCTACACCTTC.

This clonotype appeared a few times. The V call is TRBV6-2 or TRBV6-3, the J call TRBJ2-7, with 12 bases that match TRBD2. Germline CDR1 reads MNHEY; CDR2 reads SVGEGT. The CDR3 consists of 18 residues. V gave up 2 bases and J gave up 2 bases; unmatched junction bases: 10. The CDR3 nucleotides read TGTGCCAGCAGTTACGGGACTAGCGGGCTGGGCCAAACCTACGAGCAGTACTTC. As protein: CASSYGTSGLGQTYEQYF.

This clonotype was found a few times. The V and J genes are TRBV28 and TRBJ2-5; TRBD1 is a possible D gene (8 bases). CDR3 size: 17 residues. V gave up 6 bases and J gave up 5 bases, with 25 bases separating them. Germline assignment: CDR1 MDHEN and CDR2 SYDVKM. The CDR3 DNA sequence: TGTGCCAGCAGCTCTAGGATCAGACAGGGGCGGGGGGAGACCCAGTACTTC. Amino acid sequence: CASSSRIRQGRGETQYF.

The chain has TRBV14 and TRBJ2-2; no clear D. With 1 base removed from V and 5 bases from J, the gap between germline ends came to 8 bases. From germline, CDR1 is SGHDN and CDR2 FVKESK. The CDR3 has 14 residues. For the CDR3, the DNA is TGTGCCAGCAGCCAAGTTGTGGGGACCGGGGAGCTGTTTTTT. This sequence encodes CASSQVVGTGELFF.